These 30 T cell receptor beta chains were sequenced from one sample in a study of T-cell reconstitution after alpha-beta-depleted transplantation in children. The authors prepared the TCRbeta library with unique molecular identifiers. Via MiXCR, TCRdb re-called the PCR reads, giving one row per CDR3 protein. The table lists about 690,000 distinct CDR3 sequences, about 15% of them singletons. The material sequenced was PBMCs from the stem cell graft donor, taken from the stem cell graft. These receptors came from a human donor who donated a stem cell graft to a child with acute myeloid leukemia.

The chain employs TRBV7-2 and TRBJ1-1, with D unresolved. The V end was cut by 5 bases, the J end by 1 base, with 11 bases between. The CDR3 runs 14 residues. Germline V gives CDR1 SGHTA, CDR2 FQGNSA. The CDR3 DNA follows: TGTGCCAGCAGCCAACGCCTAAGGAACACTGAAGCTTTCTTT. It is translated as CASSQRLRNTEAFF.

This clonotype was found a few times. The J gene is TRBJ2-3, the V gene TRBV9; TRBD2 matches at 11 bases. This CDR3 region has 17 residues. V shed 3 bases, J shed 0 bases, and the junction held 6 bases outside the gene matches. Looked up from germline, CDR1 is SGDLS and CDR2 is YYNGEE. CDR3 nucleotides: TGTGCCAGCAGCGCCTTTGCTAGCGGGGGGAGCACAGATACGCAGTATTTT. Its protein is CASSAFASGGSTDTQYF.

This clonotype turned up a few times. The chain joins TRBV24-1 to TRBJ2-5, with 8 bases that match TRBD1. CDR1 and CDR2 from the germline V gene are KGHDR and SFDVKD. Losses at the gene ends were 4 bases for V and 5 bases for J; bases not matched to a gene: 8. The CDR3 loop spans 15 amino acids. The CDR3 loop reads CATSDYRGSGETQYF. The CDR3 DNA follows: TGTGCCACCAGTGACTACAGGGGGTCCGGTGAGACCCAGTACTTC.

This clonotype occurred many times. V and J are TRBV20-1 and TRBJ1-5, with D maybe TRBD1 (5 bases). Germline CDR1 DFQATT, CDR2 SNEGSKA (reference sequence). Trimming stripped 2 bases from V and 2 bases from J, with 16 bases between. The CDR3 is made up of 16 amino acids. Written as DNA, the CDR3 is TGCAGTGCTAGATCCTACGGGGGGGTCGGCAATCAGCCCCAGCATTTT. It specifies CSARSYGGVGNQPQHF.

This clonotype has a count of ten or more. V and J are TRBV11-2 and TRBJ2-7; no definite D call. Per the germline V gene, CDR1 is SGHAT and CDR2 is FQNNGV. V lost 4 bases, J lost 3 bases, and 7 bases lay in between. There are 12 residues in the CDR3. CDR3 residues: CASSSFDYEQYV. The CDR3 DNA follows: TGTGCCAGCAGCTCCTTCGACTACGAGCAGTACGTC.

This clonotype was picked up many times. This likely comes from a read error, as the CDR3 has no conserved phenylalanine or tryptophan at its end. The DNA is omitted, as the CDR3 cannot be located on it reliably, and the CDR3 follows TCRdb's listing. V usage is TRBV7-2 and J usage is TRBJ1-1; the tabulated D call, TRBD1, remains unverified against the DNA. Germline V gene lookup returns CDR1 SGHTA and CDR2 FQGNSA. A total of 13 residues make up the CDR3, ends included. The CDR3 protein is CASSITGGLATLM.

V gene TRBV20-1 combines with J gene TRBJ1-2, with TRBD1 identical over 9 bases. Trimming cost V 6 bases and J 0 bases; bases outside gene matches: 5. CDR1 is DFQATT and CDR2 is SNEGSKA in the germline V gene (reference sequence). This CDR3 spans 14 amino acids. The CDR3 protein is CSAFGTGTNYGYTF. The CDR3 DNA sequence: TGCAGTGCGTTTGGGACAGGGACTAACTATGGCTACACCTTC.

This clonotype was detected many times. The V call is TRBV7-3, the J call TRBJ2-1, with D possibly TRBD2 on 5 matching bases. The CDR3 covers 15 residues. The germline V gene encodes CDR1 SGHTA and CDR2 FQGTGA. V gave up 3 bases and J gave up 5 bases, with 14 bases separating them. CDR3 residues: CASSLPGGPDNEQFF. In DNA form, the CDR3 reads TGTGCCAGCAGCTTGCCCGGAGGCCCCGACAATGAGCAGTTCTTC.

Ten or more counts support this clonotype. V is TRBV6-5 and J is TRBJ2-1; TRBD1 agrees at 9 bases. Trimming took 3 bases from V and 7 from J; bases not matched to a gene: 4. Germline CDR1 is MNHEY and CDR2 is SVGAGI. This CDR3 region has 14 residues. CDR3 residues: CASSYRQGVNEQFF. CDR3 nucleotide sequence: TGTGCCAGCAGTTATCGACAGGGGGTGAATGAGCAGTTCTTC.

This chain links TRBV4-3 with TRBJ2-1, with 8 bases that match TRBD2. V shed 3 bases, J shed 2 bases, and the junction held 3 bases outside the gene matches. This CDR3 has 15 amino acids. The germline gives CDR1 LGHNA, CDR2 YSLEER. Here the CDR3 DNA reads TGCGCCAGCAGCCACCGTAGCGGGACCTACAATGAGCAGTTCTTC. Translation: CASSHRSGTYNEQFF.

This chain joins TRBV5-6 and TRBJ1-5; no definite D call. The CDR3 sequence is 16 residues long. The germline V gene has CDR1 SGHDT and CDR2 YYEEEE. V was pared by 6 bases and J by 1 base, with 17 bases between. CDR3 sequence reads: CASILRKRASNQPQHF. As DNA, the CDR3 is TGTGCCAGCATCCTTCGAAAAAGAGCGAGCAATCAGCCCCAGCATTTT.

CDR3 coding DNA: TGCAGTGGTACAGGTCGCCGCCTCACTGAAGCTTTCTTT. Translating it yields CSGTGRRLTEAFF. The gene calls are TRBV20-1 and TRBJ1-1; D might be TRBD1 (5 bases). Germline CDR1 is DFQATT and CDR2 is SNEGSKA (reference sequence). The V end was cut by 7 bases, the J end by 4 bases, with 16 bases between. The CDR3 is made up of 13 amino acids.

The chain has TRBV5-1 and TRBJ2-2; 7 positions agree with TRBD2. There are 14 residues in the CDR3. CDR1 SGHRS and CDR2 YFSETQ come from the germline V gene. V was pared by 7 bases and J by 5 bases, with 8 bases of the junction left unmatched. The CDR3 loop is CASHLGLDTGELFF. CDR3 DNA: TGCGCCAGCCACCTAGGACTAGATACCGGGGAGCTGTTTTTT.

This clonotype turned up a few times. The chain uses TRBV5-1 and TRBJ2-1, with 8 bases matching TRBD1. V was pared by 3 bases and J by 9 bases, with 8 bases of the junction left unmatched. The CDR3 spans 14 residues. Germline V lookup: CDR1 SGHRS, CDR2 YFSETQ. CDR3 sequence: CASSWETGEAEQFF. DNA for the CDR3: TGCGCCAGCAGCTGGGAGACAGGGGAGGCTGAGCAGTTCTTC.

This chain links TRBV7-9 with TRBJ2-3, with D unresolved. V was trimmed by 6 bases and J by 4 bases, leaving 11 bases between them. CDR1 SEHNR and CDR2 FQNEAQ come from the germline V gene (reference sequence). The CDR3 consists of 13 residues. CDR3 in amino acids: CASSSPSPDTQYF. CDR3 coding DNA: TGTGCCAGCAGTTCTCCGTCTCCAGATACGCAGTATTTT.

In this sample, this clonotype turned up many times. The V call is TRBV7-6, the J call TRBJ2-7, with D perhaps matching TRBD2 (6 bases). From germline, CDR1 is SGHVS and CDR2 FNYEAQ. CDR3 length equals 15 residues. V shed 5 bases and J shed 1 base, with 15 bases lying between them. CDR3 residues: CASSARFSGSYEQYF. As DNA, the CDR3 is TGTGCCAGCAGCGCCCGTTTTAGCGGATCCTACGAGCAGTACTTC.

This clonotype was picked up a small number of times. The CDR3 DNA reads as TGTGCCAGCAGTCGACAGGGATCCTCTGGAAACACCATATATTTT. Translated: CASSRQGSSGNTIYF. The V call is TRBV7-9, the J call TRBJ1-3, with TRBD1 matching over 7 bases. V shed 6 bases and J 0 bases; nucleotides not matched to a gene: 5. The CDR3 is 15 amino acids. CDR1 SEHNR and CDR2 FQNEAQ come from the germline V gene (reference sequence). The variable domain in full, with the rest retrieved from reference TRBV7-9 and TRBJ1-3, is DTGVSQNPRHKITKRGQNVTFRCDPISEHNRLYWYRQTLGQGPEFLTYFQNEAQLEKSRLLSDRFSAERPKGSFSTLEIQRTEQGDSAMYLCASSRQGSSGNTIYFGEGSWLTVV.

There are a few counts of this clonotype. This sequence joins TRBV4-3 and TRBJ2-4; TRBD2 aligns across 11 bases. Germline values: CDR1 LGHNA, CDR2 YSLEER. J lost 3 bases, V lost 0 bases, and 10 bases had no gene match. This CDR3 comprises 19 residues. CDR3 amino acids: CASSQDGSGGALNKNIQYF. The CDR3 DNA reads as TGCGCCAGCAGCCAAGATGGTAGCGGGGGGGCCCTCAACAAAAACATTCAGTACTTC.

This clonotype occurred a few times. The chain joins TRBV9 to TRBJ2-3; no reliable D call. The CDR3 is made up of 13 amino acids. Germline CDR1 is SGDLS and CDR2 is YYNGEE. Trimming cost V 0 bases and J 7 bases, with 9 bases left between them. Here the CDR3 DNA reads TGTGCCAGCAGCGTAGATTCTAGAAATACGCAGTATTTT. Amino acid sequence: CASSVDSRNTQYF.

There are many counts of this clonotype. The rearrangement joins TRBV20-1 to TRBJ2-5; weak D call: TRBD1 (7 bases). CDR3 length: 14 residues. The germline CDR1 and CDR2 sequences are DFQATT and SNEGSKA (reference sequence). V gave up 1 base and J gave up 2 bases, with 11 bases separating them. The CDR3 protein is CSARGQGGQETQYF. The DNA for the CDR3 is TGCAGTGCTAGAGGACAGGGAGGACAAGAGACCCAGTACTTC.

This clonotype was found once. The V and J genes are TRBV7-3 and TRBJ1-1; a possible D gene is TRBD1 (6 bases). V gave up 1 base and J gave up 2 bases, with 20 bases separating them. The CDR3 loop spans 18 amino acids. Germline values: CDR1 SGHTA, CDR2 FQGTGA. CDR3 residues: CASSLRAWGRGPNTEAFF. CDR3 bases: TGTGCCAGCAGCTTAAGGGCGTGGGGCAGGGGCCCTAACACTGAAGCTTTCTTT. The full variable domain, its missing parts supplied by reference TRBV7-3 and TRBJ1-1, is GAGVSQTPSNKVTEKGKYVELRCDPISGHTALYWYRQSLGQGPEFLIYFQGTGAADDSGLPNDRFFAVRPEGSVSTLKIQRTERGDSAVYLCASSLRAWGRGPNTEAFFGQGTRLTVV.

This clonotype was seen many times. J is TRBJ2-6 and V is TRBV25-1; no definite D call. V was cut by 3 bases and J by 2 bases, with 8 bases left in between. This CDR3 comprises 15 residues. CDR1 and CDR2 from the germline V gene are MGHDK and SYGVNS. Here the CDR3 DNA reads TGTGCCAGCAGTGACTCTGGGGCTGGGGCCAACGTCCTGACTTTC. As protein: CASSDSGAGANVLTF.

The genes are TRBV5-1 and TRBJ2-5; 11 bases are shared with TRBD2. From germline, CDR1 is SGHRS and CDR2 YFSETQ. V gave up 4 bases and J gave up 2 bases; unmatched junction bases: 4. This CDR3 has 15 amino acids. CDR3 nucleotide sequence: TGCGCCAGCAGCACTAGCGGGGGTTTTCAAGAGACCCAGTACTTC. Translating it yields CASSTSGGFQETQYF.

This clonotype was counted many times. The rearrangement uses TRBV4-3 and TRBJ2-2; 12 bases fit TRBD2. Germline assignment: CDR1 LGHNA and CDR2 YSLEER. V gave up 1 base and J gave up 2 bases; unmatched junction bases: 8. There are 19 residues in the CDR3. The CDR3 spells CASSQGASGGDINTGELFF. As DNA, the CDR3 is TGCGCCAGCAGCCAAGGGGCTAGCGGGGGGGACATAAACACCGGGGAGCTGTTTTTT.

This clonotype was seen repeatedly, ten times or more. V gene TRBV9 combines with J gene TRBJ1-4, with no clear D. Germline CDR1 is SGDLS and CDR2 is YYNGEE. The CDR3 is 15 amino acids. Between the trimmed V and J ends, which lost 2 bases and 8 bases, there was a span of 16 bases. For the CDR3, the DNA is TGTGCCAGCAGCGTCGGAGAGGGCTATACCGAAAAACTGTTTTTT. It translates to CASSVGEGYTEKLFF.

This chain joins TRBV4-3 and TRBJ2-1; TRBD2 might be the D (5 bases). CDR1 and CDR2 from the germline V gene are LGHNA and YSLEER. Trimming took off 1 base at V and 3 bases at J, with 13 bases between the two ends. The CDR3 runs 16 residues. The CDR3 is CASSQAWAADYNEQFF. The DNA of the CDR3 is TGCGCCAGCAGCCAAGCTTGGGCAGCGGACTACAATGAGCAGTTCTTC.

The rearrangement uses TRBV5-1 and TRBJ2-5; possibly TRBD1 for D (5 bases). The CDR3 has 16 amino acids. The germline CDR1 and CDR2 sequences are SGHRS and YFSETQ. Deletions cut 0 bases from V and 1 base from J, with 13 bases between. The DNA for the CDR3 is TGCGCCAGCAGCTTGGCAGAGACAGAGCCCCAAGAGACCCAGTACTTC. The encoded protein is CASSLAETEPQETQYF.

Here the CDR3 DNA reads TGTGCCAGCAGCTCGGGCCTCCGAAACTATGGCTACACCTTC. Translating gives CASSSGLRNYGYTF. V gene TRBV7-2 combines with J gene TRBJ1-2; D remains unclear. The CDR3 totals 14 residues. V gave up 4 bases and J gave up 2 bases, with 11 bases separating them. Germline assignment: CDR1 SGHTA and CDR2 FQGNSA.

V is TRBV7-9 and J is TRBJ1-4; no reliable D call. CDR1 and CDR2 from the germline V gene are SEHNR and FQNEAQ (reference sequence). The ends were cut back, 5 bases at V and 8 bases at J, with 21 bases in the middle. This CDR3 is 16 amino acids long. This CDR3 reads CASSLLGREFGEKLFF. The DNA of the CDR3 is TGTGCCAGCAGCCTACTCGGGAGGGAATTCGGGGAAAAACTGTTTTTT.

This clonotype has ten or more counts. The CDR3 here is CASSRPTGQSYGYTF. CDR3 coding DNA: TGTGCCAGCAGCCGCCCGACAGGCCAAAGCTATGGCTACACCTTC. The chain employs TRBV7-2 and TRBJ1-2, with D maybe TRBD1 (6 bases). The germline V gene has CDR1 SGHTA and CDR2 FQGNSA. The germline V and J ends were trimmed by 5 bases and 4 bases, with 17 bases remaining between them. There are 15 residues in the CDR3.